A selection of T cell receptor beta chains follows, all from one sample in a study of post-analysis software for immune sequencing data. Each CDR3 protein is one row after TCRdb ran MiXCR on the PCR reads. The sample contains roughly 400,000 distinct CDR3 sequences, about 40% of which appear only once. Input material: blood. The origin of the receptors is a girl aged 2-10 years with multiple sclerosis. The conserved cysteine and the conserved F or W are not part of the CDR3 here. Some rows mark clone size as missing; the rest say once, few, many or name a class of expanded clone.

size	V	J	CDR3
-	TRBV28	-	ASSLYVGETQY
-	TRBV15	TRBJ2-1	ATSRDLTSGSYNEQF
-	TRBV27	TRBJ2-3	ASSWTSGGLMGDTQY
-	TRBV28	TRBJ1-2	ASRGAGADYGYT
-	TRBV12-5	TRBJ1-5	ASGLVRATGGNQPQH
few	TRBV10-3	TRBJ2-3	ALSRGSDTDTQY
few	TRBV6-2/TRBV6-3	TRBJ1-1	ASSYSRAEAF
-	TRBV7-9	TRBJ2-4	ASSRPWVGTLAKNIQY
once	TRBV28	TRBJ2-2	ASSLDTTNTGELF
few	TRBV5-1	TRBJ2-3	ASSLLRGSTDTQY
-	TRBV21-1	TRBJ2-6	ASSTDQGIAGANVLT
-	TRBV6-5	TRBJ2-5	ASSKGLSQETQY
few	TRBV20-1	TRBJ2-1	RPSRAGGGSSEQF
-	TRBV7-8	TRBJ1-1	ASSLLGRGNTEAF